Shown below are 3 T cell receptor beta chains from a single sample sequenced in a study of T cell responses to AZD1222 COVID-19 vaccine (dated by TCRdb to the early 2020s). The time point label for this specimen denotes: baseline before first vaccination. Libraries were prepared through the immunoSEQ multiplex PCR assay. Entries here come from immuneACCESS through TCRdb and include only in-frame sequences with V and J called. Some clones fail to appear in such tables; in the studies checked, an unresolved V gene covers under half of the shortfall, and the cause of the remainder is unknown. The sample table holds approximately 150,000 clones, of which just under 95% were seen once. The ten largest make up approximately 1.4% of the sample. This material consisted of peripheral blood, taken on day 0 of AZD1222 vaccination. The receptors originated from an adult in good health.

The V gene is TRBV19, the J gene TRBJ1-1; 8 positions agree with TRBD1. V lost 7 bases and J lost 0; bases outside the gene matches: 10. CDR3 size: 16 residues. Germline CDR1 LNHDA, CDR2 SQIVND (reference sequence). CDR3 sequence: CASTLRTGSMNTEAFF. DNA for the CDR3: TGTGCCAGTACCCTAAGGACAGGGAGTATGAACACTGAAGCTTTCTTT.

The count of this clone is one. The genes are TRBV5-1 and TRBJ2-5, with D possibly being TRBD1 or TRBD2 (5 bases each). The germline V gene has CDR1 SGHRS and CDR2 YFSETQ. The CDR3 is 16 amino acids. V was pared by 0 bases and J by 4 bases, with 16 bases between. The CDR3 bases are TGCGCCAGCAGCTTGGTGTGGGGTCTGAGGGGAGAGACCCAGTACTTC. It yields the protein CASSLVWGLRGETQYF. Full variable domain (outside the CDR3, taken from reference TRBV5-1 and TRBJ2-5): KAGVTQTPRYLIKTRGQQVTLSCSPISGHRSVSWYQQTPGQGLQFLFEYFSETQRNKGNFPGRFSGRQFSNSRSEMNVSTLELGDSALYLCASSLVWGLRGETQYFGPGTRLLVL.

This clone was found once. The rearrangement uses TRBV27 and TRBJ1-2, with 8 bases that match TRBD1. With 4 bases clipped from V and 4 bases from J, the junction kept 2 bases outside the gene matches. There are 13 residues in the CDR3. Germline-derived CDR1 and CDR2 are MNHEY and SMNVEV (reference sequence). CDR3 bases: TGTGCCAGCAGTTGGACAGGGAGCTATGGCTACACCTTC. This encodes CASSWTGSYGYTF.